Detailed here is one T cell receptor beta chain. Its antigen has not been determined. No clone much larger than this one lies a single base away; base qualities are absent. The cohort was made up of roughly 670 healthy bone marrow donors. At the time of sampling, all cohort members were nominally healthy, though unrecorded immune exposures were likely present. The donor tested CMV seronegative, placing the donor among the 352 seronegative members of the cohort. A peripheral blood sample was collected from each donor, and TCR beta sequencing was performed on peripheral blood mononuclear cells. Genomic DNA was extracted from the blood cell samples with the Qiagen DNeasy Blood Extraction Kit. This entry comes from a study of cytomegalovirus exposure and HLA in healthy donors (dated by TCRdb to about 2017). Turning to the overall study: An earlier analysis of roughly 500 of the donors reported approximately 300 Gb of sequence data and 100 million to 130 million unique TCR beta sequences from around 200 million T cells. Several DR-DQ haplotypes were treated as single units for association and clustering because of strong linkage in the cohort. Along with the roughly 670-subject first cohort, a separate validation cohort of more than 90 different subjects was used. The study profiled the T cell repertoires of hundreds of subjects by immunosequencing and related them to cytomegalovirus serostatus. Across around 400 genotyped donors of the cohort, an average of roughly 250,000 unique TCR beta nucleotide sequences per donor were sequenced, and roughly 20% of those sequences were non-productive. Donor age, sex, ethnicity and CMV serostatus were collected together with the repertoire data. A later analysis re-analyzed previously published TCR beta repertoires from roughly 600 donors and added high-resolution HLA genotyping to study TCR occurrence patterns. The study was designed to test whether signatures of past pathogen exposure could be identified by cataloging public T cell receptors. Every repertoire in the discovery cohort had been generated on one and the same sequencing platform. High-throughput TCR immunosequencing, statistical association of individual TCRs with disease status, and machine learning were combined to predict cytomegalovirus infection status. The number of donors typed differed by locus, with roughly 620-630 for A, B, C, DRB1 and DQB1, 522 for DQA1, about 610 for DPA1, and some 470 for DPB1. Among the approximately 400 genotyped donors, around 81% belonged to the genetic ancestry cluster associated with self-reported Caucasian donors. In the later analysis, no new phenotypic data were used to find candidate immune exposures; instead, reliance was placed on TCR beta sequences and their occurrence across donors. A later genetic analysis took genome-wide SNP genotypes for about 55% of the 666 donors and used that subset as a discovery cohort. HLA typing covered class I and class II loci at four-digit resolution. An early release covering around 630 HLA-typed donors comprised about 300 gigabases of sequencing data and approximately 85 million unique TCR sequences. To decide whether each TCR beta V gene segment behaved as functional or pseudogenic, an earlier analysis of approximately 600 of the donors relied on high-throughput TCR beta sequencing. Study-level results and caveats: It was suggested by the authors that the approach could potentially be generalized to other disease states and immunological phenotypes. In the study, 150 to 200 TCR beta chains were listed as associated with cytomegalovirus. Specific HLA alleles were associated with 16,951 TCR beta sequences at a false discovery rate of 0.05 in a later analysis. In vitro tests confirmed that a few of the cytomegalovirus-associated TCR beta chains recognize cytomegalovirus antigens. Because counts were too low, seventeen rarely observed V segments, including chromosome 9 orphons, were left out of the earlier analysis of several hundred of the donors. In a later genetic analysis, a missense DCLRE1C variant was associated with V-gene and J-gene trimming of TCR beta chains, and the association was replicated in an independent cohort. Most TCR sequences were observed very rarely across donors, whereas some public TCRs were present in many individuals. A further reported finding was that TCR beta sequences accurately predicted the HLA-A and HLA-B alleles for most subjects in the first cohort. A cluster of highly shared sequence variants was judged likely to represent a technical artifact of the sequencing pipeline. According to a later analysis, parvovirus B19, influenza, CMV and Epstein-Barr virus appeared linked to several top co-occurrence clusters. In a later analysis, HLA-associated TCR beta chains were found to be more clonally expanded and to have lower generation probabilities than equally common non-associated chains. Because some donors lacked HLA typing at each locus, the association tests relied only on the typed subset. Assigning TCR associations to individual alleles was difficult when HLA alleles, especially DR and DQ, strongly co-occurred. The cohort was sequenced for TCR beta chains only, and without alpha or paired-chain data the features that could be detected were limited. Broadly in line with IMGT annotations, most TCR beta V segments showed up in productive rearrangements about 87% or about 30% of the time in an earlier analysis of several hundred of the donors. According to a later genetic analysis, donors in an Asian-associated ancestry cluster had fewer N-insertions in productive TCRs than the roughly 670-donor mean. The only immune exposure information available for the cohort was CMV serostatus. In a later analysis, TCR association rates were found to vary across HLA loci, with the most associated TCRs seen for DRB1 alleles and the fewest for HLA-C alleles. Correlated functional status among segregating V segments might reflect linkage disequilibrium, but an unknown experimental factor could not be ruled out. Some IMGT-functional V segments, including TRBV6-2 and TRBV6-3, could not be told apart with the 87-base-pair reads, so those segments were excluded. Presence/absence analyses assumed roughly uniform sequencing depth across donors, an assumption that may not hold. In a later analysis, most CMV-associated TCR beta chains were found to appear HLA-restricted, with HLA associations seemingly driven largely by CMV exposure. The classifier was reported to diagnose cytomegalovirus status with high specificity and sensitivity in both the original cohort and the validation cohort.

V was cut back by 7 bases and J by 6 bases, leaving a gap of 16 bases between them. From cysteine to phenylalanine, the CDR3 is 14 amino acids long. The CDR3 DNA has 42 bases and is translated from base 1. The germline V gene gives CDR1 as MDHEN and CDR2 as SYDVKM. Library preparation used the immunoSEQ multiplex PCR assay. The multiplex PCR relied on a mix of 60 forward primers for TCR Vbeta segments and 13 reverse primers for TCR Jbeta segments. The CDR3 region of rearranged TCR beta genes was amplified from genomic DNA with a multiplex PCR assay. On the Illumina HiSeq System, the amplified TCR beta libraries were sequenced as 87-base-pair reads. Turning to the authors' computational methods: A later analysis tallied around 87 million unique TCR beta chains across the 600 to 700 repertoires, and around 9.9 million of those chains were shared by two or more donors. To remove PCR and sequencing errors, raw reads were error-corrected and collapsed into unique sequences using a nearest-neighbor algorithm that merged closely related sequences. Alignment of CDR3 sequences to IMGT reference sequences was used to assign V, D and J gene segments. For a sequence to be retained, a match of at least six nucleotides to both a V gene segment and a J gene segment was required. Rearrangements were classified as productive when the CDR3 lacked stop codons and remained in frame with V and J, and all other rearrangements were classified as non-productive. Following IMGT convention, CDR3 was defined as the stretch from the second conserved V-encoded cysteine to the conserved J-encoded phenylalanine. In an earlier analysis of 550 to 650 of the donors, sequences lacking an unambiguous match to a single V gene segment were excluded. In an earlier analysis of several hundred of the donors, V segments were called functional above 56.7% productive rearrangements and were called segregating when the between-donor standard deviation exceeded 5%. To diagnose cytomegalovirus status from the catalog of TCR beta chain sequences, a statistical classification framework was built. A later analysis assigned V and J genes by comparing TCR nucleotide sequences with IMGT/GENE-DB human TR gene sequences. The TCRdist pipeline was used in a later analysis to assign CDR3 sequences and most-parsimonious VDJ recombination scenarios. In a later analysis, every TCR beta chain was defined by the combination of its CDR3 amino acid sequence and its V-gene family, and reads without a unique V-gene family were dropped. A later analysis removed several hundred highly shared, low-generation-probability nucleotide sequences to deal with suspected cross-contamination and a sequencing artifact. In a later analysis, a clonal expansion index for each public chain was calculated from normalized within-repertoire ranks of inferred template counts. Generation probabilities in a later analysis came from a VDJ recombination model fitted to out-of-frame rearrangements, and those results were checked against IGoR. In a later analysis, TCR-TCR, TCR-HLA and TCR-CMV co-occurrence was scored with hypergeometric tests, and a repertoire-size bias correction was applied to TCR pairs. In a later analysis, false discovery rates were estimated by permuting HLA or CMV assignments 20 times. In a later analysis, co-occurring TCRs were grouped with DBSCAN, and TCRdist sequence similarity was added when clustering was performed within HLA-allele-positive subsets. Repertoires with fewer than 30,000 or more than 120,000 public chains were left out of co-occurrence clustering, as were about 5 repertoires with anomalous nucleotide sharing. The immuneACCESS repertoire file appears here via TCRdb, limited to in-frame rearrangements. These files lack a portion of the clones; in checked studies, under half of the deficit traces to unresolved V genes, and the cause of the others is not known. D and trimming come from the DNA, and the V and J calls and clone size come from that table. Counted in this sample were about 200,000 clones; 86% of them appeared once. The ten largest clones represent around 0.31% of the sample.

The specimen was PBMCs. This clonotype was sampled from a woman in her thirties in good health and CMV-seronegative. The sequence links TRBV28 to TRBJ2-1, with the D segment identity uncertain. At the DNA level, the sequence is TGTGCCAGCAAGCCATCCGAAGAAAGCAATGAGCAGTTCTTC. Translated, it reads CASKPSEESNEQFF.